The sequence of this T cell receptor (beta chain) was determined in a study of cytomegalovirus exposure and HLA in healthy donors. Study findings and constraints: In vitro assays verified that a few CMV-associated chains recognized CMV antigens specifically.

This clone was counted a few times. Its antigen remains unknown. 60 Vbeta and 13 Jbeta primers were used in PCR. Data came from immunoSEQ multiplex PCR; TCRdb stores just in-frame clones and leaves some out. The sample holds approximately 140,000 clones, more than 65% seen once. Trimming cost V 4 bases and J 3 bases, with 13 bases left between them. The CDR3 covers 15 residues. CDR1 SGHVS and CDR2 FQNEAQ come from the germline V gene. This sequence originates from a man over 45 in good health and CMV-seropositive. Sequenced material: PBMCs. The chain couples TRBV7-8 to TRBJ1-5, with a weak D call TRBD1 (6 bases). The CDR3 bases are TGTGCCAGCAGCTCCTCTGACAGGTTCAATCAGCCCCAGCATTTT. It specifies CASSSSDRFNQPQHF.